This T cell receptor beta chain was documented in a study of breast tumors, draining lymph nodes, adjacent tissues. In TCRdb, the multiplex PCR reads were re-called with MiXCR into one record per CDR3 protein. This table holds 200,000 to 250,000 distinct CDR3 sequences, less than 40% found once. Study-wide results and caveats: Tumor T cell lymph node origin was a supported hypothesis, not proven. Luminal-like breast cancer showed significantly greater tumor-nontumor repertoire similarity than basal-like breast cancer did. Tumors had less TCR diversity than lymph nodes, more than nontumor tissue. The data were judged consistent with most tumor T cells coming from lymph node and expanding in tumor.

A word on this clonotype: Its specificity is not known. One end of the junction fails to match germline, which may point to a read error.

CDR3 length: 14 amino acids. Germline loops: CDR1 SGHRS, CDR2 YFSETQ. The lymph nodes were axillary draining lymph nodes from breast cancer patients. Sequenced: axillary lymph node tissue. The rearrangement links TRBV5-1 to TRBJ2-7, with 8 bases identical to TRBD1. The receptor was isolated from a female donor with breast cancer. Some clones in this sample may be carry-over from other donors' samples. The CDR3 nucleotides are TGCGCCAGCGGCTTGAGCCAGGGGGCGAGCGAGCAGTACTTC. This codes for CASGLSQGASEQYF.